This T cell receptor beta chain was retrieved from a study of blood T cell repertoires in COVID-19. Overall study: There were acute and convalescent COVID-19 samples, and they came from the United States, Italy and Spain. PBMCs, B-cell-depleted T cells, or T cells were the source of the cDNA or gDNA that made up the material.

Original processing notes: Amplification from reference gene primers served as the basis for estimated nucleated cell counts. The table came from immunoSEQ multiplex PCR; TCRdb's copy has only in-frame clones and leaves some out. Clone size and the V and J calls come from that table; the DNA yielded D and trimming. Here the sample spans about 170,000 clones, roughly 90% being singletons. Those enrolled in Seattle joined during active infection and were followed longitudinally afterward. The CDR3 covers 13 residues. Looked up from germline, CDR1 is MNHNY and CDR2 is SVGAGI (reference sequence). With 6 bases removed from V and 10 bases from J, the gap between germline ends came to 13 bases.

The sequencing input was peripheral blood. This TCR was sampled from a man aged 18 to 30 with COVID-19, enrolled during active disease. The genes are TRBV6-6 and TRBJ1-6, with D maybe TRBD1 (5 bases). For the CDR3, the DNA is TGTGCCAGCAGGGGAGGGGCGGTGTCACCCCTCCACTTT. This codes for CASRGGAVSPLHF.